The TCR beta chain described here comes from a study of blood T cell repertoires in COVID-19. This CDR3 contains 16 residues. V gave up 1 base and J gave up 11 bases, with 22 bases separating them. Sequencing was performed with immunoSEQ multiplex PCR; in TCRdb, only in-frame clones are kept and a portion is missing. The sample carries roughly 200,000 clones, approximately 80% recorded once. The sample taken for sequencing was peripheral blood. The V and J genes are TRBV5-3 and TRBJ1-5, with D possibly being TRBD1 (6 bases). TRBV5-3 is labeled an ORF, and its function is uncertain. This TCR derives from a woman aged 40 to 50 with COVID-19, enrolled during active disease. For the CDR3, the DNA is TGTGCCAGAAGCTTGAGAGTTAAGGTCGGGGAGGGGGCCCAGCATTTT. Its protein product is CARSLRVKVGEGAQHF.